This T cell receptor (beta chain) was retrieved from a study of shared clonotypes between healthy human individuals. General study findings and limits: Compared with clonotypes that all four donors shared, non-shared clonotypes had lower generation probabilities.

A total of 8 residues make up the CDR3, ends included. The V gene's germline CDR1 is MGHRA and CDR2 YSYEKL. The DNA input per sorted-subset replicate PCR was roughly 0.2 ug, corresponding to tens of thousands of T cell genomes. Clones were read by immunoSEQ multiplex PCR, and TCRdb kept only the in-frame ones, dropping some. The sample has some 690,000 clones, 90% seen once. This clone appeared once. The antigen remains undetermined. No conserved phenylalanine or tryptophan ends this CDR3, so it is likely a read error. No DNA is shown, since the ends of the CDR3 on it are uncertain; the CDR3 is the one TCRdb lists.

This chain uses TRBV4-1 with TRBJ1-2; the DNA was not compared with TRBD1, the D call given in the table. This clonotype was obtained from a man between 18 and 29 years old in good health. Some clones in this sample may be carry-over from other donors' samples. Material for sequencing was memory CD8+ T cells from PBMCs. Noted subset: CD45RO+ cells pooled with CCR7-negative TemRA cells. The CDR3 region is CASSPRQG.